The T cell receptor beta chain described here comes from a study of spatial heterogeneity in lung cancer. In germline, CDR1 is MNHEY, CDR2 SMNVEV (reference sequence). The CDR3 is made up of 14 amino acids. Trimming took off 7 bases at V and 1 base at J, with 13 bases between the two ends. Noted time point: sample taken at primary tumor resection. Samples were obtained from 70 or so donors, all untreated early-stage non-small cell lung cancer patients. Tumor, nontumor lung or frozen PBMC supplied whole RNA that was sequenced unsorted. TCRdb redid the calling of the 5' RACE reads with MiXCR, one entry per CDR3 protein. The sample has around 92,000 distinct CDR3 sequences, roughly 12% seen once; the top ten hold approximately 39%.

V and J are TRBV27 and TRBJ1-1; D uncertain. This receptor was identified in a male donor with early-stage non-small cell lung cancer. Source: PBMCs, taken at surgery. CDR3 region: CASTPPEGNTEAFF. In nucleotides, the CDR3 is TGTGCCAGCACCCCGCCCGAAGGGAACACTGAAGCTTTCTTT.